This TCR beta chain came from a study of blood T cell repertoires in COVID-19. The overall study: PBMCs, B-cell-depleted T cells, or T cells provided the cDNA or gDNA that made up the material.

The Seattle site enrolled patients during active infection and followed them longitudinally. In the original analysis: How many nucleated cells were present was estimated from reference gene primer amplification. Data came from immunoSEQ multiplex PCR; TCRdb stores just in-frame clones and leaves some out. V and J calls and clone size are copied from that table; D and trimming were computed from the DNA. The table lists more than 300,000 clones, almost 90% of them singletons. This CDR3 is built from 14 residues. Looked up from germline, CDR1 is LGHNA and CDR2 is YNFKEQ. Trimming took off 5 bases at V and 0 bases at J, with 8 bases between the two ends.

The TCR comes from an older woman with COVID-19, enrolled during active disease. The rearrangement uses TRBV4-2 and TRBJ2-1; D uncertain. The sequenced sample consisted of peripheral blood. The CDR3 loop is CASSDTNSYNEQFF. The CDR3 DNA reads TGTGCCAGCAGCGATACTAACTCCTACAATGAGCAGTTCTTC.